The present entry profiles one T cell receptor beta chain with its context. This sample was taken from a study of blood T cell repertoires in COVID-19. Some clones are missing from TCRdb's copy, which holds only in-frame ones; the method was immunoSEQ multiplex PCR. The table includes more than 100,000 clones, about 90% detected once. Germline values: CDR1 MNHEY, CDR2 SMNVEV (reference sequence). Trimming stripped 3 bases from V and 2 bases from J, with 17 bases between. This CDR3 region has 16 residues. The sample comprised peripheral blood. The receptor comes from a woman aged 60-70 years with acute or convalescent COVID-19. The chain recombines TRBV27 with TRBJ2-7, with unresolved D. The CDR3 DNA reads TGTGCCAGCAGTTTGGGCCGGATCCACCTCCCCTACGAGCAGTACTTC. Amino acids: CASSLGRIHLPYEQYF.